These T cell receptor beta chains were read from a single sample in a study of chemoradiotherapy in HPV16-positive cancers. The repertoire was sequenced with immunoSEQ multiplex PCR; TCRdb's copy has only in-frame clones and lacks some. The repertoire holds 7,500 to 10,000 clones, with approximately 81% as singletons. The specimen comprised tumor tissue, sampled from a patient who underwent chemoradiotherapy. The receptors shown here come from a human donor with HPV-associated anogenital cancer. CDR3s include the opening cysteine and the closing phenylalanine or tryptophan. A D gene is named only where the DNA matches it firmly. Not all rows give a size; the values are once, few, many and, for expanded clones, a class.

V gene: TRBV7-9; J gene: TRBJ1-2; clone size: -; D gene: TRBD1; CDR3 protein: CASSLWGQEDGYTF; CDR3 DNA: TGTGCCAGCAGCTTATGGGGACAGGAGGATGGCTACACCTTC
V gene: TRBV7-9; J gene: TRBJ2-7; clone size: -; D gene: TRBD1; CDR3 protein: CASSITGQGLNEQYF; CDR3 DNA: TGTGCCAGCAGCATAACGGGACAGGGTCTAAACGAGCAGTACTTC
V gene: TRBV10-3; J gene: TRBJ2-5; clone size: -; D gene: -; CDR3 protein: CAIRGTSETQYF; CDR3 DNA: TGTGCCATCAGGGGGACTTCAGAGACCCAGTACTTC
V gene: TRBV7-2; J gene: TRBJ1-3; clone size: few; D gene: -; CDR3 protein: CASSLIWGNTIYF; CDR3 DNA: TGTGCCAGCAGCTTGATCTGGGGAAACACCATATATTTT
V gene: TRBV29-1; J gene: TRBJ2-7; clone size: few; D gene: -; CDR3 protein: CSVEFGASIGQYF; CDR3 DNA: TGCAGCGTTGAGTTTGGAGCGTCGATTGGGCAGTACTTC
V gene: TRBV7-9; J gene: TRBJ2-4; clone size: -; D gene: -; CDR3 protein: CASSSYSELFKNIQYF; CDR3 DNA: TGTGCCAGCAGCTCCTATTCGGAGCTGTTCAAAAACATTCAGTACTTC
V gene: TRBV4-1; J gene: TRBJ2-5; clone size: -; D gene: -; CDR3 protein: CASSQVSSRETQYF; CDR3 DNA: TGCGCCAGCAGCCAAGTATCTAGCCGGGAGACCCAGTACTTC
V gene: TRBV5-6; J gene: TRBJ1-1; clone size: -; D gene: -; CDR3 protein: CASSLAGDKAFF; CDR3 DNA: TGTGCCAGCAGCTTGGCGGGGGACAAAGCTTTCTTT
V gene: TRBV19; J gene: TRBJ2-4; clone size: few; D gene: TRBD2; CDR3 protein: CASSIGLAEVLVGKNIQYF; CDR3 DNA: TGTGCCAGTAGTATTGGTCTAGCGGAGGTCCTCGTGGGCAAAAACATTCAGTACTTC
V gene: TRBV28; J gene: TRBJ1-4; clone size: -; D gene: -; CDR3 protein: CASSPLLGPEVNEKLFF; CDR3 DNA: TGTGCCAGCAGTCCCCTCCTCGGACCTGAGGTCAATGAAAAACTGTTTTTT
V gene: TRBV27; J gene: TRBJ2-3; clone size: -; D gene: TRBD2; CDR3 protein: CASWALSGVTDTQYF; CDR3 DNA: TGTGCCAGCTGGGCCCTTAGCGGGGTTACAGATACGCAGTATTTT
V gene: TRBV5-6; J gene: TRBJ1-1; clone size: few; D gene: -; CDR3 protein: CASSFRSTKNTEAFF; CDR3 DNA: TGTGCCAGCAGCTTCCGCTCGACCAAGAACACTGAAGCTTTCTTT
V gene: TRBV7-2; J gene: TRBJ2-7; clone size: -; D gene: TRBD2; CDR3 protein: CASSASGGREQYF; CDR3 DNA: TGTGCCAGCAGCGCTAGCGGAGGTCGGGAGCAGTACTTC
V gene: TRBV6-1; J gene: TRBJ2-2; clone size: -; D gene: -; CDR3 protein: CASSEVGRNTGELFF; CDR3 DNA: TGTGCCAGCAGTGAAGTGGGCAGGAACACCGGGGAGCTGTTTTTT
V gene: TRBV7-2; J gene: TRBJ1-1; clone size: -; D gene: -; CDR3 protein: CASSKGGGGKPEAFF; CDR3 DNA: TGTGCCAGCAGCAAAGGCGGGGGCGGAAAGCCTGAAGCTTTCTTT
V gene: TRBV27; J gene: TRBJ2-3; clone size: -; D gene: -; CDR3 protein: CASSLNRPPFKDTQYF; CDR3 DNA: TGTGCCAGCAGTTTAAATAGACCACCTTTTAAAGATACGCAGTATTTT
V gene: TRBV2; J gene: TRBJ2-5; clone size: -; D gene: -; CDR3 protein: CASRDNPLTQYF; CDR3 DNA: TGTGCCAGCAGGGACAATCCCTTGACCCAGTACTTC
V gene: TRBV29-1; J gene: TRBJ1-1; clone size: medium-sized; D gene: -; CDR3 protein: CSADLGRQNTEAFF; CDR3 DNA: TGCAGCGCTGACCTCGGACGCCAGAACACTGAAGCTTTCTTT
V gene: TRBV6-1; J gene: TRBJ1-2; clone size: once; D gene: -; CDR3 protein: CASSELGQLFGGYTF; CDR3 DNA: TGTGCCAGCAGTGAACTAGGACAGTTATTTGGGGGCTACACCTTC
V gene: TRBV30; J gene: TRBJ2-5; clone size: -; D gene: -; CDR3 protein: CAWLGGAETQYF; CDR3 DNA: TGTGCCTGGCTAGGGGGGGCGGAGACCCAGTACTTC
V gene: TRBV6-1; J gene: TRBJ1-1; clone size: -; D gene: -; CDR3 protein: CASNPRRGDTEAFF; CDR3 DNA: TGTGCCAGCAATCCCCGGCGGGGGGACACTGAAGCTTTCTTT
V gene: TRBV30; J gene: TRBJ2-1; clone size: -; D gene: TRBD2; CDR3 protein: CAWSRAGVLREQFF; CDR3 DNA: TGTGCCTGGAGTAGGGCGGGAGTGCTCCGTGAGCAGTTCTTC
V gene: TRBV6-5; J gene: TRBJ1-5; clone size: few; D gene: -; CDR3 protein: CASSRSTDQPQHF; CDR3 DNA: TGTGCCAGCAGCAGGTCGACCGATCAGCCCCAGCATTTT
V gene: TRBV5-4; J gene: TRBJ2-2; clone size: few; D gene: -; CDR3 protein: CASSLEWAGELFF; CDR3 DNA: TGTGCCAGCAGCTTGGAGTGGGCCGGGGAGCTGTTTTTT
V gene: TRBV2; J gene: TRBJ2-7; clone size: medium-sized; D gene: -; CDR3 protein: CASTPGTYYEQYF; CDR3 DNA: TGTGCCAGCACCCCCGGGACTTACTACGAGCAGTACTTC
V gene: TRBV6-1; J gene: TRBJ1-2; clone size: -; D gene: -; CDR3 protein: CASLEVPGIMGTF; CDR3 DNA: TGTGCCAGCCTCGAAGTTCCAGGGATAATGGGCACCTTC
V gene: TRBV19; J gene: TRBJ2-5; clone size: -; D gene: -; CDR3 protein: CASSPRGARQETQYF; CDR3 DNA: TGTGCCAGTAGTCCCAGGGGGGCCCGACAAGAGACCCAGTACTTC
V gene: TRBV10-3; J gene: TRBJ2-5; clone size: -; D gene: TRBD1; CDR3 protein: CAISEATGVEETQYF; CDR3 DNA: TGTGCCATCAGTGAGGCGACAGGGGTTGAAGAGACCCAGTACTTC
V gene: TRBV19; J gene: TRBJ1-2; clone size: -; D gene: -; CDR3 protein: CASSDKGEANYGYTF; CDR3 DNA: TGTGCCAGTAGTGACAAGGGGGAGGCCAACTATGGCTACACCTTC
V gene: TRBV18; J gene: TRBJ2-7; clone size: once; D gene: TRBD1; CDR3 protein: CASSRDRRTYEQYF; CDR3 DNA: TGTGCCAGCTCACGGGACAGGCGGACCTACGAGCAGTACTTC
V gene: TRBV19; J gene: TRBJ1-2; clone size: -; D gene: -; CDR3 protein: CASSYAGKTVDHGYTF; CDR3 DNA: TGTGCCAGTAGTTACGCGGGCAAAACCGTAGACCATGGCTACACCTTC
V gene: TRBV2; J gene: TRBJ2-5; clone size: -; D gene: TRBD2; CDR3 protein: CASSHGGLAGEETQYF; CDR3 DNA: TGTGCCAGCTCCCACGGTGGACTAGCGGGGGAAGAGACCCAGTACTTC
V gene: TRBV2; J gene: TRBJ1-5; clone size: few; D gene: -; CDR3 protein: CASSVDQFMGQPQHF; CDR3 DNA: TGTGCCAGCAGTGTCGATCAGTTCATGGGTCAGCCCCAGCATTTT
V gene: TRBV4-3; J gene: TRBJ2-6; clone size: -; D gene: -; CDR3 protein: CASSHQNPGANVLTF; CDR3 DNA: TGCGCCAGCAGCCACCAAAATCCTGGGGCCAACGTCCTGACTTTC
V gene: TRBV7-7; J gene: TRBJ2-2; clone size: few; D gene: -; CDR3 protein: CASSRSGRMNTGELFF; CDR3 DNA: TGTGCCAGCAGCCGATCTGGGAGGATGAACACCGGGGAGCTGTTTTTT
V gene: TRBV2; J gene: TRBJ1-1; clone size: -; D gene: -; CDR3 protein: CASRLYATEAFF; CDR3 DNA: TGTGCCAGCAGGCTGTATGCGACTGAAGCTTTCTTT
V gene: TRBV5-1; J gene: TRBJ1-1; clone size: few; D gene: -; CDR3 protein: CASSLSGQNTEAFF; CDR3 DNA: TGCGCCAGCAGCTTGTCGGGACAGAACACTGAAGCTTTCTTT
V gene: TRBV7-9; J gene: TRBJ1-3; clone size: -; D gene: -; CDR3 protein: CASTQTVSGNTIYF; CDR3 DNA: TGTGCCAGCACCCAAACAGTCTCTGGAAACACCATATATTTT
V gene: TRBV7-2; J gene: TRBJ2-3; clone size: -; D gene: TRBD2; CDR3 protein: CASSLERGGLYF; CDR3 DNA: TGTGCCAGCAGCTTAGAACGGGGGGGCCTATATTTT
V gene: TRBV5-4; J gene: TRBJ2-2; clone size: -; D gene: -; CDR3 protein: CASSLPSQGTGELFF; CDR3 DNA: TGTGCCAGCAGCCTCCCCTCACAAGGGACCGGGGAGCTGTTTTTT
V gene: TRBV27; J gene: TRBJ2-5; clone size: -; D gene: TRBD2; CDR3 protein: CASRRTSGSQETQYF; CDR3 DNA: TGTGCCAGCAGGAGGACTAGCGGGAGCCAAGAGACCCAGTACTTC
V gene: TRBV6-5; J gene: TRBJ2-7; clone size: -; D gene: TRBD2; CDR3 protein: CASSSRLLAESYEQYF; CDR3 DNA: TGTGCCAGCAGTTCCCGCCTACTAGCGGAGTCCTACGAGCAGTACTTC
V gene: TRBV5-1; J gene: TRBJ2-1; clone size: -; D gene: TRBD2; CDR3 protein: CASFTHAGLADNEQFF; CDR3 DNA: TGCGCCAGCTTCACTCACGCTGGACTAGCGGACAATGAGCAGTTCTTC
V gene: TRBV5-6; J gene: TRBJ2-3; clone size: -; D gene: TRBD1; CDR3 protein: CASSTRQGAPGNTQYF; CDR3 DNA: TGTGCCAGCAGCACCAGACAGGGGGCTCCGGGTAATACGCAGTATTTT
V gene: TRBV6-1; J gene: TRBJ1-6; clone size: few; D gene: TRBD1; CDR3 protein: CASRLQGMNSPLHF; CDR3 DNA: TGTGCCAGCAGGTTACAGGGGATGAATTCACCCCTCCACTTT
V gene: TRBV5-1; J gene: TRBJ2-1; clone size: few; D gene: TRBD1; CDR3 protein: CASSDRGFSNEQFF; CDR3 DNA: TGCGCCAGCAGCGACAGGGGGTTTTCCAATGAGCAGTTCTTC
V gene: TRBV7-2; J gene: TRBJ2-3; clone size: -; D gene: -; CDR3 protein: CASSPATYTQYF; CDR3 DNA: TGTGCCAGCAGCCCCGCCACGTATACGCAGTATTTT
V gene: TRBV5-1; J gene: TRBJ1-1; clone size: once; D gene: -; CDR3 protein: CASSWGDTEAFF; CDR3 DNA: TGCGCCAGCAGCTGGGGGGACACTGAAGCTTTCTTT
V gene: TRBV7-2; J gene: TRBJ1-6; clone size: -; D gene: -; CDR3 protein: CASSLGYTLDSPLHF; CDR3 DNA: TGTGCCAGCAGCTTGGGCTACACTCTTGATTCACCCCTCCACTTT
V gene: TRBV27; J gene: TRBJ2-5; clone size: -; D gene: TRBD2; CDR3 protein: CASSLLAGTEETQYF; CDR3 DNA: TGTGCCAGCAGTTTACTAGCGGGGACGGAAGAGACCCAGTACTTC
V gene: TRBV2; J gene: TRBJ1-1; clone size: -; D gene: -; CDR3 protein: CASMGYKLFF; CDR3 DNA: TGTGCCAGCATGGGTTACAAGCTTTTCTTT
V gene: TRBV4-3; J gene: TRBJ1-4; clone size: -; D gene: TRBD1; CDR3 protein: CASSWDRGAEKLFF; CDR3 DNA: TGCGCCAGCAGTTGGGACAGGGGAGCCGAAAAACTGTTTTTT
V gene: TRBV11-3; J gene: TRBJ2-1; clone size: -; D gene: TRBD2; CDR3 protein: CASGLRAGGPNEQFF; CDR3 DNA: TGTGCCAGCGGCCTACGAGCGGGGGGGCCCAATGAGCAGTTCTTC
V gene: TRBV9; J gene: TRBJ1-5; clone size: -; D gene: -; CDR3 protein: CASSVSRTKGTTSPRVPQHF; CDR3 DNA: TGTGCCAGCAGCGTAAGCCGGACCAAGGGGACAACTTCTCCCCGGGTGCCCCAGCATTTT
V gene: TRBV11-3; J gene: TRBJ2-5; clone size: once; D gene: TRBD2; CDR3 protein: CASSWREGQETQYF; CDR3 DNA: TGTGCCAGCAGCTGGCGGGAGGGGCAAGAGACCCAGTACTTC
V gene: TRBV7-2; J gene: TRBJ1-1; clone size: -; D gene: -; CDR3 protein: CATTFGGGVQKAFF; CDR3 DNA: TGTGCCACCACGTTTGGGGGGGGCGTGCAGAAAGCTTTCTTT
V gene: TRBV10-2; J gene: TRBJ2-5; clone size: -; D gene: TRBD2; CDR3 protein: CASTGTRPEETQYF; CDR3 DNA: TGCGCCAGCACCGGGACTAGGCCCGAAGAGACCCAGTACTTC
V gene: TRBV5-6; J gene: TRBJ1-2; clone size: -; D gene: TRBD1; CDR3 protein: CASSPGTGGVDYGYTF; CDR3 DNA: TGTGCCAGCAGCCCCGGGACAGGGGGCGTTGACTATGGCTACACCTTC
V gene: TRBV15; J gene: TRBJ2-1; clone size: once; D gene: -; CDR3 protein: CATRGGAGYNEQFF; CDR3 DNA: TGTGCCACCAGGGGGGGGGCGGGGTACAATGAGCAGTTCTTC
V gene: TRBV25-1; J gene: TRBJ1-2; clone size: -; D gene: TRBD1; CDR3 protein: CASRPGTGGVYGYTF; CDR3 DNA: TGTGCCAGCAGACCCGGGACAGGGGGCGTCTATGGCTACACCTTC